This T cell receptor (beta chain) was identified in a study of metastatic and nonmetastatic thyroid tumors. Study in general: Repertoires were compared across blood and tumor or nodule tissue from malignant and benign thyroid patients.

All patients reached thyroid surgery having received no treatment beforehand. In the original processing: A classifier for distant metastasis in papillary thyroid cancer was constructed using CDR3 differences observed across clinicopathological groups. MiXCR was used by TCRdb to re-call the PCR reads. The V and J calls were determined by TCRdb, not by the authors. The sample holds approximately 17,000 clones, 27% seen once. Broader study findings: Significantly greater TCR beta diversity was reportedly found in malignant thyroid tumors than in benign nodules (in blood and tumor).

CDR1 and CDR2 (germline): DFQATT, SNEGSKA (reference sequence). There are 15 residues in the CDR3. With respect to this clone: No antigen is known for it. The junction shows a germline mismatch at one end, possibly a read error.

V gene TRBV20-1 combines with J gene TRBJ2-1; D unclear. This clonotype was sampled from a female donor with papillary thyroid cancer or a benign thyroid nodule (not recorded which). Some clones in this sample may be carry-over from other donors' samples. Source material: adjacent normal tissue. The CDR3 sequence: CSASIGRGLDNDQFF. For the CDR3, the DNA is TGCAGTGCCTCGATTGGTCGTGGGTTAGACAATGATCAGTTCTTC.